Presented here are 5 T cell receptor beta chains from one specimen sequenced in a study of T cells in Graves' hyperthyroidism and ophthalmopathy. Amplified TCR beta CDR3 regions derived from RNA transcripts. HTBI primers drove first-round RT-PCR of the TCR CDR3. TCRdb fed the multiplex PCR reads into MiXCR, producing one record per CDR3 protein. The sample records roughly 380,000 distinct CDR3 sequences, more than 11% being singletons. Sequencing input: blood. The receptors derive from a woman aged 55-75 years with Graves' hyperthyroidism.

There are many counts of this clonotype. The gene calls are TRBV6-1 and TRBJ2-1; 8 bases map to TRBD1. Germline CDR1 reads MNHNS; CDR2 reads SASEGT. The CDR3 is made up of 17 amino acids. With V trimmed by 1 base and J by 4 bases, 9 bases remained unmatched. CDR3 DNA sequence: TGTGCCAGCAGTGAAGTAGGGAGACAGGGGTCATACAATGAGCAGTTCTTC. Its protein product is CASSEVGRQGSYNEQFF.

This clonotype was picked up many times. The chain carries TRBV27 and TRBJ1-5; D unclear. The germline V and J ends were trimmed by 6 bases and 5 bases, with 11 bases remaining between them. The CDR3 has 13 residues. The germline V gene encodes CDR1 MNHEY and CDR2 SMNVEV (reference sequence). The DNA of the CDR3 is TGTGCCAGCAGCGTTGGCCGTGATCAGCCCCAGCATTTT. Its protein product is CASSVGRDQPQHF.

This clonotype was seen repeatedly, ten times or more. The rearrangement joins TRBV3-1 to TRBJ2-1, with TRBD1 matching 8 bases. Germline values: CDR1 LGHDT, CDR2 YNNKEL (reference sequence). This CDR3 comprises 11 residues. V lost 5 bases, J lost 13 bases, and 4 bases stayed unmatched. Here the CDR3 DNA reads TGTGCCAGCAGCAGGACAGGGCGTCAGTTCTTC. It codes for CASSRTGRQFF.

This clonotype appeared a few times. The genes are TRBV29-1 and TRBJ2-5; D is perhaps TRBD1 (5 bases). The CDR3 contains 14 residues. Trimming took 1 base from V and 1 from J, leaving 10 bases between them. Germline-derived CDR1 and CDR2 are SQVTM and ANQGSEA. In DNA, the CDR3 is TGCAGCGTTGAAGGCAGGGATGGCCAAGAGACCCAGTACTTC. Its translation: CSVEGRDGQETQYF.

This clonotype has just a few counts. The genes are TRBV7-9 and TRBJ1-4, with a tentative D call TRBD1 (5 bases). V was pared by 5 bases and J by 2 bases, with 9 bases between. Germline loops: CDR1 SEHNR, CDR2 FQNEAQ (reference sequence). This CDR3 is 14 amino acids long. CDR3 coding DNA: TGTGCCAGCAGCCGGGGGGACACTAATGAAAAACTGTTTTTT. Translating it yields CASSRGDTNEKLFF.